Presented here are 6 T cell receptor beta chains from one specimen sequenced in a study of CD8+ T cells in alopecia areata. Treatment in this sample: oral pan-JAK inhibitor, 5-10 mg twice daily. Sequencing relied on a cDNA template that was reverse transcribed from extracted RNA. Libraries were prepared by immunoSEQ multiplex PCR; TCRdb keeps only in-frame clonotypes and omits some of them. In the table there are under 350,000 clones, roughly 64% of which are singletons. This specimen was CD4+ T cells sorted from blood, taken at week 24, from a patient treated with tofacitinib. These receptors all come from a human donor with alopecia areata.

This clone was counted only a few times. The J gene is TRBJ1-2, the V gene TRBV28; TRBD1 is a possible D gene (6 bases). This CDR3 is 11 amino acids long. V lost 7 bases, J lost 12 bases, and 15 bases lay in between. Germline values: CDR1 MDHEN, CDR2 SYDVKM. Here the CDR3 DNA reads TGTGCCAGCACCAGGGGATTCGACCACACCTTC. Its protein product is CASTRGFDHTF.

In its sample, this clone was seen a few times. The chain couples TRBV29-1 to TRBJ1-1, with D perhaps TRBD1 (5 bases). The length of the CDR3 is 14 residues. Trimming cost V 2 bases and J 5 bases, with 15 bases left between them. Per the germline V gene, CDR1 is SQVTM and CDR2 is ANQGSEA. CDR3 region: CSVELYTGRTEAFF. The CDR3 region has the DNA TGCAGCGTTGAACTGTACACAGGCCGAACTGAAGCTTTCTTT.

This clone was recorded a few times. The chain carries TRBV4-3 and TRBJ2-5; maybe TRBD2 (5 bases). The CDR3 is made up of 14 amino acids. CDR1 is LGHNA, CDR2 YSLEER, per germline. Trimming stripped 4 bases from V and 1 base from J, with 10 bases between. In DNA form, the CDR3 reads TGCGCCAGCAGCCTAACGGGGTCCCAAGAGACCCAGTACTTC. Its protein product is CASSLTGSQETQYF.

This clone has only a few counts. The genes are TRBV29-1 and TRBJ2-1; 9 bases fit TRBD1. Trimming cost V 5 bases and J 7 bases; bases outside gene matches: 3. Per the germline V gene, CDR1 is SQVTM and CDR2 is ANQGSEA. The CDR3 is 12 amino acids. CDR3 loop: CSVLQGANEQFF. CDR3 DNA sequence: TGCAGCGTTCTACAGGGGGCGAATGAGCAGTTCTTC.

This clone was recorded only once. The chain uses TRBV30 and TRBJ1-1, with D tentatively TRBD1 (5 bases). Trimming took 4 bases from V and 4 from J, leaving 16 bases between them. The CDR3 runs to 14 residues. The germline V gene has CDR1 GTSNPN and CDR2 SVGIG (reference sequence). CDR3 sequence: CAWKGRPVATEAFF. The CDR3, as DNA: TGTGCCTGGAAGGGGAGGCCCGTGGCCACTGAAGCTTTCTTT.

The chain has TRBV30 and TRBJ2-1; a weak D match, TRBD2 (6 bases). This CDR3 region has 16 residues. Germline V CDR1 and CDR2: GTSNPN, SVGIG (reference sequence). The ends were cut back, 4 bases at V and 2 bases at J, with 18 bases in the middle. For the CDR3, the DNA is TGTGCCTGGATGGCCCGTAGCGGATATACCTACAATGAGCAGTTCTTC. This sequence encodes CAWMARSGYTYNEQFF.